These T cell receptor beta chains were read from a single sample in a study of PD-L1 blockade in urothelial cancer. The data were produced by immunoSEQ multiplex PCR, yet TCRdb's version contains in-frame clones alone and is incomplete. The data contain fewer than 30,000 clones, more than 70% of them singletons. The specimen comprised PBMCs, sampled around atezolizumab (anti-PD-L1) treatment. These receptors were taken from a man between 65 and 79 years old with urothelial cancer. Both conserved end residues are part of each CDR3. The D gene is left open where the match is weak. Clone size is stated in some rows and not others, as once, few, many or a class when expanded.

>.|.|TRBV2|TRBJ2-1
CASSWAGGGDVDEQFF
TGTGCCAGCAGTTGGGCTGGTGGAGGCGATGTGGATGAGCAGTTCTTC
>.|.|TRBV28|TRBJ1-5
CASSLDLSGFYQPQHF
TGTGCCAGCAGTTTGGACCTTTCGGGGTTTTATCAGCCCCAGCATTTT
>TRBD1|.|TRBV7-9|TRBJ2-7
CASSLAGNRGKAYEQYF
TGTGCCAGCAGCTTAGCGGGAAACAGGGGTAAGGCCTACGAGCAGTACTTC
>TRBD2|.|TRBV28|TRBJ2-3
CASATLGGRPSTDTQYF
TGTGCCAGCGCAACCCTCGGCGGGAGGCCCAGCACAGATACGCAGTATTTT
>TRBD1|.|TRBV5-4|TRBJ2-5
CASSRGDRGLKTQYF
TGTGCCAGCAGCCGGGGGGACAGGGGGCTGAAGACCCAGTACTTC
>.|.|TRBV7-9|TRBJ2-5
CASSYLGGQETQYF
TGTGCCAGCAGCTATCTCGGGGGACAAGAGACCCAGTACTTC
>TRBD1|once|TRBV18|TRBJ1-2
CASSRDRASPINYGYTF
TGTGCCAGCTCACGGGACAGGGCGAGTCCTATAAACTATGGCTACACCTTC
>TRBD1|.|TRBV9|TRBJ1-3
CASSVESAGQGNTIYF
TGTGCCAGCAGCGTTGAGTCGGCGGGACAGGGAAACACCATATATTTT
>.|.|TRBV7-2|TRBJ2-5
CASSRRDYQETQYF
TGTGCCAGCAGCCGACGGGACTACCAAGAGACCCAGTACTTC
>TRBD2|.|TRBV6-6|TRBJ2-7
CASTPVSSGHEQYF
TGTGCCAGCACCCCTGTCTCTAGCGGACACGAGCAGTACTTC
>TRBD1|.|TRBV28|TRBJ1-5
CASSLGTGGREPQHF
TGTGCCAGCAGTTTAGGGACAGGGGGTAGGGAGCCCCAGCATTTT
>.|.|TRBV10-3|TRBJ1-5
CAISGYRGNQPQHF
TGTGCCATCAGTGGGTACAGAGGCAATCAGCCCCAGCATTTT
>.|once|TRBV5-4|TRBJ2-7
CASSRESSSYEQYF
TGTGCCAGCAGCCGGGAGTCCAGCTCCTACGAGCAGTACTTC
>TRBD2|.|TRBV7-9|TRBJ2-1
CASSLDHGLAPPNEQFF
TGTGCCAGCAGCTTAGATCATGGACTAGCGCCACCCAATGAGCAGTTCTTC
>.|.|TRBV5-1|TRBJ2-7
CASSLGESYEEQYF
TGCGCCAGCAGCTTGGGAGAGTCCTACGAAGAGCAGTACTTC
>TRBD1|few|TRBV7-2|TRBJ2-7
CASSGTGSLYEQYF
TGTGCCAGCAGCGGGACAGGGTCCCTCTACGAGCAGTACTTC
>.|.|TRBV28|TRBJ2-7
CASSLLQAYSYEQYF
TGTGCCAGCAGTTTGTTACAGGCGTACTCCTACGAGCAGTACTTC
>.|.|TRBV2|TRBJ1-2
CASSEFGGGVYGYTF
TGTGCCAGCAGTGAATTTGGGGGGGGCGTCTATGGCTACACCTTC
>.|.|TRBV5-1|TRBJ2-2
CASSLAVNTGELFF
TGCGCCAGCAGCTTGGCCGTAAACACCGGGGAGCTGTTTTTT
>.|few|TRBV9|TRBJ2-7
CASSVEGYEQYF
TGTGCCAGCAGCGTAGAGGGGTACGAGCAGTACTTC
>.|.|TRBV6-1|TRBJ2-1
CASGASSYNEQFF
TGTGCCAGCGGGGCGAGCTCCTACAATGAGCAGTTCTTC